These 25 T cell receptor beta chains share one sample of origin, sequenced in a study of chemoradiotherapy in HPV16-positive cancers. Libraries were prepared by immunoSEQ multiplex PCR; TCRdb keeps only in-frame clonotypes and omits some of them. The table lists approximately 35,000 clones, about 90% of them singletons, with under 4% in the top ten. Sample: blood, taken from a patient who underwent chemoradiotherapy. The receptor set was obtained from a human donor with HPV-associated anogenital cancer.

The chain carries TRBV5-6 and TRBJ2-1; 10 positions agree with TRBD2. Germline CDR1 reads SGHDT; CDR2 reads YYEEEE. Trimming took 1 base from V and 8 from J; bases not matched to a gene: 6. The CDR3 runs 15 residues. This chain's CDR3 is CASSLPSGGADEQFF. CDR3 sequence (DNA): TGTGCCAGCAGCTTGCCCAGCGGGGGGGCCGATGAGCAGTTCTTC.

DNA of the CDR3: TGTGCCAGCAGTGAAGGGGGTTTATCCTCTGGAAACACCATATATTTT. Its protein is CASSEGGLSSGNTIYF. The chain has TRBV2 and TRBJ1-3; the D is unclear. Germline assignment: CDR1 SNHLY and CDR2 FYNNEI. Trimming pared 1 base from V and 0 bases from J, leaving 10 bases between. CDR3 length: 16 amino acids.

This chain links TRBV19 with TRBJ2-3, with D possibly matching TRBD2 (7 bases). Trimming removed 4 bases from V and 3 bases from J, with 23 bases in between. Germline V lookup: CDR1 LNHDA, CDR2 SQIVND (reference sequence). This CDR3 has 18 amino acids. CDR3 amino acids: CASSKGGAYAGPTDTQYF. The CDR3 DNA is TGTGCCAGTAGTAAAGGGGGGGCATATGCCGGACCTACAGATACGCAGTATTTT.

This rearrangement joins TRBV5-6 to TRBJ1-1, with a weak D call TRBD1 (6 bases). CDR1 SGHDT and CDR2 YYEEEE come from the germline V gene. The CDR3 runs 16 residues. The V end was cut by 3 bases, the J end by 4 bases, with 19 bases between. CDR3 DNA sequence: TGTGCCAGCAGCTCGACCCACGGGGGGCGTTTCACTGAAGCTTTCTTT. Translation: CASSSTHGGRFTEAFF.

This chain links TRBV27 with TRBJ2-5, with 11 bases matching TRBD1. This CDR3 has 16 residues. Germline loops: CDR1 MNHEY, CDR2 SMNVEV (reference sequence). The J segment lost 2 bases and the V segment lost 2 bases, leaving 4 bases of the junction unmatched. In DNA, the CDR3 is TGTGCCAGCAGTTTACGGGGACAGGGGGTACAAGAGACCCAGTACTTC. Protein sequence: CASSLRGQGVQETQYF.

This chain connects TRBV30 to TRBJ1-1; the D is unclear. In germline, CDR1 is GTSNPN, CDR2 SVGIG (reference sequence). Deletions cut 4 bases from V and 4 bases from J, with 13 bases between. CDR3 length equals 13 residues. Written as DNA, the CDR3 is TGTGCCTGGAAATCAACGGGTTCCACTGAAGCTTTCTTT. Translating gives CAWKSTGSTEAFF. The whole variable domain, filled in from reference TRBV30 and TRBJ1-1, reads SQTIHQWPATLVQPVGSPLSLECTVEGTSNPNLYWYRQAAGRGLQLLFYSVGIGQISSEVPQNLSASRPQDRQFILSSKKLLLSDSGFYLCAWKSTGSTEAFFGQGTRLTVV.

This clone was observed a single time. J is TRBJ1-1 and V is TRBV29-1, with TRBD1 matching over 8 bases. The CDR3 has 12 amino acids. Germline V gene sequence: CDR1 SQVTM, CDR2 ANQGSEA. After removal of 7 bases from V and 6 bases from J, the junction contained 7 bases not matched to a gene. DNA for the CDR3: TGCAGCGCTAGACAGGGGAGGCCTGAAGCTTTCTTT. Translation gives CSARQGRPEAFF.

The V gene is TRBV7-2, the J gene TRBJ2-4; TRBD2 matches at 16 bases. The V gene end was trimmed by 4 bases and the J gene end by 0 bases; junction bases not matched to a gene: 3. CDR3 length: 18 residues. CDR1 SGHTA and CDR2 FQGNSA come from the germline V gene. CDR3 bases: TGTGCCAGCAGCTCGGGACTAGCGGGGGGGATAGCCAAAAACATTCAGTACTTC. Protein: CASSSGLAGGIAKNIQYF.

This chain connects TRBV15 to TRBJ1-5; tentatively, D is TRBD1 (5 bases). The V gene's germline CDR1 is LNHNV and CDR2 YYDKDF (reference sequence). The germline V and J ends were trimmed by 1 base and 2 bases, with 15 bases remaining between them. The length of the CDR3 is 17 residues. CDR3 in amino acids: CATSRVPPRDRNQPQHF. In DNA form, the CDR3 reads TGTGCCACCAGCAGAGTCCCACCCAGGGATCGCAATCAGCCCCAGCATTTT.

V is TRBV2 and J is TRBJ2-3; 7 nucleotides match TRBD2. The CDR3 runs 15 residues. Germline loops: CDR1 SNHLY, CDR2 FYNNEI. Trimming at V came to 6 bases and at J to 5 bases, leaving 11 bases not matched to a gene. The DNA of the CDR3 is TGTGCCAGCAGCGCCGGGACTACCGCCGGAGATACGCAGTATTTT. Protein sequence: CASSAGTTAGDTQYF. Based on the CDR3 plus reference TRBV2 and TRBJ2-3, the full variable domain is EPEVTQTPSHQVTQMGQEVILRCVPISNHLYFYWYRQILGQKVEFLVSFYNNEISEKSEIFDDQFSVERPDGSNFTLKIRSTKLEDSAMYFCASSAGTTAGDTQYFGPGTRLTVL.

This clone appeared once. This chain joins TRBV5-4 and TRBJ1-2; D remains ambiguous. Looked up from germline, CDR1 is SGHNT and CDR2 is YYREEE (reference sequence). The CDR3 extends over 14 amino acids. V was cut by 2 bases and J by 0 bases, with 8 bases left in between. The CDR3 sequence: CASSFRAANYGYTF. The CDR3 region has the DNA TGTGCCAGCAGCTTCCGGGCAGCTAACTATGGCTACACCTTC.

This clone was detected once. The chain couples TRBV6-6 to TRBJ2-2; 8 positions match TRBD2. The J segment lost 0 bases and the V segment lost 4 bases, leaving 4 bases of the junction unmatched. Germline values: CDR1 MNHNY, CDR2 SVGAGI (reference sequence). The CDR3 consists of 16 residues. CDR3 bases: TGTGCCAGCAGTTTCCCGGGGGGGGCGAACACCGGGGAGCTGTTTTTT. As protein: CASSFPGGANTGELFF.

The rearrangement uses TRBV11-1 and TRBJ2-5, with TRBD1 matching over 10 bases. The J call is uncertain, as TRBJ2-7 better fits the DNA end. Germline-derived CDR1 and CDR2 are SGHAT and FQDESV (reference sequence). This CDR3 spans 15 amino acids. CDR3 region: CASSLVPGQGLEQYF. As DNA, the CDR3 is TGTGCCAGCAGCTTAGTTCCGGGACAGGGGCTCGAGCAGTACTTC.

The CDR3 DNA follows: TGTGCCTGGAGAGACAGGGACTTTATGAACACTGAAGCTTTCTTT. It encodes CAWRDRDFMNTEAFF. The rearrangement joins TRBV30 to TRBJ1-1; TRBD1 agrees at 7 bases. Trimming at V came to 3 bases and at J to 0 bases, leaving 7 bases not matched to a gene. CDR3 size: 15 residues. CDR1 is GTSNPN, CDR2 SVGIG, per germline (reference sequence).

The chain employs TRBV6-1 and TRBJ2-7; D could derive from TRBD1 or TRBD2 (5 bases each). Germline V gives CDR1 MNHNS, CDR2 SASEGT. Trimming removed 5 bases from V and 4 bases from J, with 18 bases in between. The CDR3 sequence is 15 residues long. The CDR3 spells CASSRRRDGRYEQYF. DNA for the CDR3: TGTGCCAGCAGTCGCCGCCGGGACGGGCGGTACGAGCAGTACTTC.

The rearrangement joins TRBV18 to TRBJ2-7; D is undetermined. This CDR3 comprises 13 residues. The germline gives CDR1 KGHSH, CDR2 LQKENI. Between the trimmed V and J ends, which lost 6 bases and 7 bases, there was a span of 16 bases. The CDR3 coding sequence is TGTGCCAGCTCCGAGGCGCGCCCCGGGGAGCAGTACTTC. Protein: CASSEARPGEQYF.

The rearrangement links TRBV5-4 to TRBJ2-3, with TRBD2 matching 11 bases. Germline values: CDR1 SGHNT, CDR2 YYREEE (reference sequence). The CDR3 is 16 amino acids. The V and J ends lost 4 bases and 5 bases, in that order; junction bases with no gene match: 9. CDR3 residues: CASSDTSGGPRDTQYF. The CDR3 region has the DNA TGTGCCAGCAGCGATACTAGCGGGGGCCCTAGAGATACGCAGTATTTT.

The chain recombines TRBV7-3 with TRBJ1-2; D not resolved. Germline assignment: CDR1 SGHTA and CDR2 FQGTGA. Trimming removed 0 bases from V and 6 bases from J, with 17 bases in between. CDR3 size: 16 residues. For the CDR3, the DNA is TGTGCCAGCAGCTTAACCCCTCTAAGCAGCCGGGATGGCTACACCTTC. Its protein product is CASSLTPLSSRDGYTF.

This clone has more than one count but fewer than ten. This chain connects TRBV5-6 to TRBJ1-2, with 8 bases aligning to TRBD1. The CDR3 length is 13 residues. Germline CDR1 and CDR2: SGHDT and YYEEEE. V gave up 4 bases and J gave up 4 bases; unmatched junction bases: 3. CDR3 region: CASSPGTGYGYTF. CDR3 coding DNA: TGTGCCAGCAGCCCCGGGACAGGCTATGGCTACACCTTC.

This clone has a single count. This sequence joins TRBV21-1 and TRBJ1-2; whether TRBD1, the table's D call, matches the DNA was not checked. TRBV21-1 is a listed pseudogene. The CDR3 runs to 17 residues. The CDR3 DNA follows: TGTGCCAGCAGCAAAGGATCGTTACAGAACCCCTACTATGGCTACACCTTC. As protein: CASSKGSLQNPYYGYTF.

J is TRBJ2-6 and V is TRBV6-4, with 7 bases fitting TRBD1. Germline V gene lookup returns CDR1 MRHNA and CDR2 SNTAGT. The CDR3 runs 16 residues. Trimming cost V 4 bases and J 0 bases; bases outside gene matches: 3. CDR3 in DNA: TGTGCCAGCAGTGGGGACAGTCCCTCTGGGGCCAACGTCCTGACTTTC. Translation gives CASSGDSPSGANVLTF.

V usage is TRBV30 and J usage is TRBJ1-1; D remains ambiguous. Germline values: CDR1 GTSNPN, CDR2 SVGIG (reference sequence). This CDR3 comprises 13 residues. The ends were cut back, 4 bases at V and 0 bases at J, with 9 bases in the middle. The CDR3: CAWKTLLNTEAFF. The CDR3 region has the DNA TGTGCCTGGAAGACACTACTGAACACTGAAGCTTTCTTT.

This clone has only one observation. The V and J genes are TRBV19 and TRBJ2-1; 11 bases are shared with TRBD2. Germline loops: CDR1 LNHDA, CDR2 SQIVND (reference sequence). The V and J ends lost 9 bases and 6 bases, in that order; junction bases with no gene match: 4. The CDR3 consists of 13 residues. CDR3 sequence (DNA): TGTGCCAGCCTAGCGGGGGGCCGCAATGAGCAGTTCTTC. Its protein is CASLAGGRNEQFF.

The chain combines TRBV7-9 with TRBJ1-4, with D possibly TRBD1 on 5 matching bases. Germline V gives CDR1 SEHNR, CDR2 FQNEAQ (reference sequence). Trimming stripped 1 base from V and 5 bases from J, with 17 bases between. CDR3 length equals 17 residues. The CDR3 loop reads CASSLGAGGGYNEKLFF. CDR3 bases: TGTGCCAGCAGCTTAGGGGCCGGGGGAGGATACAATGAAAAACTGTTTTTT. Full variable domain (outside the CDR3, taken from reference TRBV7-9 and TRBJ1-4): DTGVSQNPRHKITKRGQNVTFRCDPISEHNRLYWYRQTLGQGPEFLTYFQNEAQLEKSRLLSDRFSAERPKGSFSTLEIQRTEQGDSAMYLCASSLGAGGGYNEKLFFGSGTQLSVL.

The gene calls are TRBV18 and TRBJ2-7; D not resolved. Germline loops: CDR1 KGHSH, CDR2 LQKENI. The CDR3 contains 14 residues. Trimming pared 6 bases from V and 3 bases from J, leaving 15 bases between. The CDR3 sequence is CASSPSRPHYEQYF. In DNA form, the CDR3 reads TGTGCCAGCTCGCCCTCCAGACCACACTACGAGCAGTACTTC.